These 19 T cell receptor beta chains came from one sample sequenced in a study of T cells in Graves' hyperthyroidism and ophthalmopathy. TCR beta CDR3 regions were amplified from RNA. HTBI primers were employed in a first-round RT-PCR of the TCR CDR3. MiXCR was run by TCRdb on the multiplex PCR reads, yielding one entry per CDR3 protein. The sample shows a few hundred thousand distinct CDR3 sequences, under 60% of them seen only once. Sequencing used peripheral blood or thyroid tissue (not recorded which). These receptors were obtained from a young woman with Graves' hyperthyroidism.

This clonotype came up a few times. The missing conserved phenylalanine or tryptophan at the end of this CDR3 makes a read error likely. The DNA is omitted, as the CDR3 cannot be located on it reliably, and the CDR3 follows TCRdb's listing. This sequence joins TRBV15 and TRBJ2-6; no check of the table's D call, TRBD2, against the DNA was made. CDR1 is LNHNV, CDR2 YYDKDF, per germline (reference sequence). Counting both end residues, the CDR3 totals 8 amino acids. The CDR3 is CATSGPTS.

In its sample, this clonotype was seen a few times. The chain carries TRBV2 and TRBJ2-1; D may be TRBD1 (5 bases). This CDR3 contains 14 residues. CDR1 and CDR2 from the germline V gene are SNHLY and FYNNEI. V gave up 5 bases and J gave up 5 bases, with 13 bases separating them. The CDR3 region has the DNA TGTGCCAGCAGTACCCAGGGATGGAACAATGAGCAGTTCTTC. It encodes CASSTQGWNNEQFF.

This clonotype was counted a few times. The chain combines TRBV30 with TRBJ1-2; D unclear. The CDR3 is 13 amino acids. V lost 1 base, J lost 2 bases, and 8 bases lay in between. Germline CDR1 and CDR2: GTSNPN and SVGIG (reference sequence). The CDR3 protein is CAWSERRNYGYTF. The CDR3 DNA sequence: TGTGCCTGGAGTGAAAGACGAAACTATGGCTACACCTTC.

The chain couples TRBV11-1 to TRBJ2-5, with a weak D call TRBD2 (6 bases). CDR1 is SGHAT, CDR2 FQDESV, per germline (reference sequence). The CDR3 sequence is 15 residues long. Trimming removed 5 bases at V and 0 bases at J, with 13 bases between. CDR3 coding DNA: TGTGCCAGCAGCGGAGGGACTTTATACCAAGAGACCCAGTACTTC. Its protein is CASSGGTLYQETQYF. The variable domain in full, completed from reference TRBV11-1 and TRBJ2-5, reads EAEVAQSPRYKITEKSQAVAFWCDPISGHATLYWYRQILGQGPELLVQFQDESVVDDSQLPKDRFSAERLKGVDSTLKIQPAELGDSAMYLCASSGGTLYQETQYFGPGTRLLVL.

This clonotype was observed many times. The chain uses TRBV2 and TRBJ1-6; 10 positions match TRBD1. CDR1 SNHLY and CDR2 FYNNEI come from the germline V gene. This CDR3 has 15 amino acids. The V and J ends lost 5 bases and 9 bases, in that order; junction bases with no gene match: 7. In DNA, the CDR3 is TGTGCCAGCAGTCTTGGGACAGGGGATAGTTCACCCCTCCACTTT. Translating it yields CASSLGTGDSSPLHF. Variable domain in full (rest from reference TRBV2 and TRBJ1-6): EPEVTQTPSHQVTQMGQEVILRCVPISNHLYFYWYRQILGQKVEFLVSFYNNEISEKSEIFDDQFSVERPDGSNFTLKIRSTKLEDSAMYFCASSLGTGDSSPLHFGNGTRLTVT.

About this clonotype itself: A junction boundary mismatches the germline segment, possibly from a read error. V usage is TRBV7-7 and J usage is TRBJ1-1, with a tentative D call TRBD1 (5 bases). CDR1 and CDR2 (germline): SSHAT, FNYEAQ (reference sequence). CDR3 length equals 13 residues. The CDR3 bases are TGTGCTAGCAGCAGGGAGATCGGCACTGAAGCTTTCTTT. It encodes CASSREIGTEAFF.

The chain carries TRBV29-1 and TRBJ1-2, with D possibly being TRBD1 (6 bases). This CDR3 spans 13 amino acids. V lost 4 bases to trimming and J lost 9 bases, with 18 bases between them. Germline V lookup: CDR1 SQVTM, CDR2 ANQGSEA. CDR3 nucleotide sequence: TGCAGCGTTGCGACAGGCCATCACCCCCGCTACACCTTC. It is translated as CSVATGHHPRYTF. The variable domain in full, with the rest retrieved from reference TRBV29-1 and TRBJ1-2, is SAVISQKPSRDICQRGTSLTIQCQVDSQVTMMFWYRQQPGQSLTLIATANQGSEATYESGFVIDKFPISRPNLTFSTLTVSNMSPEDSSIYLCSVATGHHPRYTFGSGTRLTVV.

This clonotype was seen ten or more times. This chain's CDR3 is CASSAGQVSSYEQYF. The CDR3 bases are TGTGCCAGCAGCGCGGGACAGGTTAGTTCCTACGAGCAGTACTTC. The rearrangement uses TRBV9 and TRBJ2-7; 8 bases align to TRBD1. The junction had 6 bases not matched to a gene; V was cut back by 3 bases and J by 1 base. The CDR3 is 15 residues long. Germline V gene data show CDR1 as SGDLS and CDR2 as YYNGEE.

This rearrangement joins TRBV5-4 to TRBJ1-2; D is possibly TRBD1 (6 bases). The CDR3 length is 16 residues. Germline CDR1 is SGHNT and CDR2 is YYREEE (reference sequence). V shed 5 bases and J shed 6 bases, with 23 bases lying between them. The DNA for the CDR3 is TGTGCCAGCAGACAAGGGGGAACGGGTTATTCGCATGGCTACACCTTC. Translating gives CASRQGGTGYSHGYTF.

V is TRBV7-6 and J is TRBJ2-7; D unresolved. The J call is doubtful: the DNA matches TRBJ2-1 better. Per germline, CDR1 SGHVS and CDR2 FNYEAQ. The CDR3 runs 13 residues. Written as DNA, the CDR3 is TGTGCCAGCAGCGCCGGACCGGGCGATGAGCAGTTCTTC. It translates to CASSAGPGDEQFF.

The V and J genes are TRBV19 and TRBJ2-7; the D gene is possibly TRBD2 (6 bases). Per germline, CDR1 LNHDA and CDR2 SQIVND (reference sequence). The length of the CDR3 is 15 residues. V lost 7 bases to trimming and J lost 6 bases, with 22 bases between them. CDR3 in amino acids: CASTPSDKTSSEQYF. DNA of the CDR3: TGTGCCAGTACCCCATCGGACAAGACTAGTTCCGAGCAGTACTTC.

This clonotype was recorded at least ten times. The CDR3 region has the DNA TGTGCCAGCAGTGAAGAAGCAGGGTACTCCTACGAGCAGTACTTC. Its translation is CASSEEAGYSYEQYF. This chain links TRBV2 with TRBJ2-7; D is perhaps TRBD1 (5 bases). Germline V gene data show CDR1 as SNHLY and CDR2 as FYNNEI. V lost 1 base, J lost 0 bases, and 10 bases lay in between. The CDR3 loop spans 15 amino acids.

J is TRBJ1-5 and V is TRBV12-3 or TRBV12-4, with a weak D call TRBD1 (6 bases). V was clipped by 6 bases and J by 11 bases, with 26 bases between them. This CDR3 has 16 residues. Here the CDR3 DNA reads TGTGCCAGCAGCCGTAGCGGGAGGGGGGTCCAAGAGACCCAGCATTTT. Its translation is CASSRSGRGVQETQHF.

This clonotype was seen at least ten times. The chain is built from TRBV6-6 and TRBJ1-5, with D perhaps TRBD1 (5 bases). Germline V gene sequence: CDR1 MNHNY, CDR2 SVGAGI (reference sequence). The CDR3 is made up of 13 amino acids. V lost 6 bases and J 4 bases, leaving 10 bases between the germline ends. This CDR3 is CASSQEGNQPQHF. CDR3 nucleotide sequence: TGTGCCAGCAGCCAAGAGGGGAATCAGCCCCAGCATTTT.

The V call is TRBV7-6, the J call TRBJ2-7, with 9 bases lining up with TRBD2. CDR3 length: 15 amino acids. The germline gives CDR1 SGHVS, CDR2 FNYEAQ. J was trimmed by 2 bases and V by 4 bases; bases with no gene match: 6. The CDR3 DNA reads TGTGCCAGCAGCTCTGGGAGCGGGAGGACCTACGAGCAGTACTTC. This encodes CASSSGSGRTYEQYF. The entire variable domain, with the rest obtained from reference TRBV7-6 and TRBJ2-7, is as follows: GAGVSQSPRYKVTKRGQDVALRCDPISGHVSLYWYRQALGQGPEFLTYFNYEAQQDKSGLPNDRFSAERPEGSISTLTIQRTEQRDSAMYRCASSSGSGRTYEQYFGPGTRLTVT.

The chain joins TRBV7-3 to TRBJ2-7, with 7 bases that match TRBD1. The CDR3 is 15 amino acids. Looked up from germline, CDR1 is SGHTA and CDR2 is FQGTGA. The V segment lost 0 bases and the J segment 0 bases; nucleotides outside the gene matches: 2. CDR3: CASSLTRGYSYEQYF. The CDR3 coding sequence is TGTGCCAGCAGCTTAACCAGGGGGTACTCCTACGAGCAGTACTTC.

The chain has TRBV5-1 and TRBJ2-1, with 11 bases matching TRBD2. Trimming removed 4 bases from V and 4 bases from J; junction bases left unmatched: 4. The CDR3 is made up of 15 amino acids. In germline, CDR1 is SGHRS, CDR2 YFSETQ. The CDR3 protein is CASSGGTSGYNEQFF. CDR3 coding DNA: TGCGCCAGCAGCGGCGGGACTAGCGGATACAATGAGCAGTTCTTC.

In this sample, this clonotype turned up many times. The chain couples TRBV6-2 or TRBV6-3 to TRBJ1-1; unclear D gene. Germline assignment: CDR1 MNHEY and CDR2 SVGEGT. The CDR3 runs 12 residues. V was cut by 6 bases and J by 7 bases, with 12 bases left in between. The DNA of the CDR3 is TGTGCCAGCAGGCTCGACGGCGATGAAGCTTTCTTT. As protein: CASRLDGDEAFF.

In its sample, this clonotype was seen many times. This chain connects TRBV19 to TRBJ1-5; D call uncertain. The CDR3 loop spans 13 amino acids. The V gene's germline CDR1 is LNHDA and CDR2 SQIVND (reference sequence). Trimming removed 10 bases from V and 0 bases from J, with 10 bases in between. The CDR3 nucleotides are TGTGCCACGAGGGAAGATAGCAATCAGCCCCAGCATTTT. This gives the protein CATREDSNQPQHF.